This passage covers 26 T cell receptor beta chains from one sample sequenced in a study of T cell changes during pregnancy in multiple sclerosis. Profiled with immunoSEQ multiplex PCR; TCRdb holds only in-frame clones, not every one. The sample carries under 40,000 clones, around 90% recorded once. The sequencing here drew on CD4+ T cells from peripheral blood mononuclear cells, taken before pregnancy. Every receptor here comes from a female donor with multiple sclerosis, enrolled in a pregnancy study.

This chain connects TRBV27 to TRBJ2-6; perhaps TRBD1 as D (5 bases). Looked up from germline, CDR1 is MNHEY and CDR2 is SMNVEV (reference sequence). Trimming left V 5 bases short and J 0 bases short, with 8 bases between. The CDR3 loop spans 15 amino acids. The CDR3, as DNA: TGTGCCAGCAGTCCGGACACCTCTGGGGCCAACGTCCTGACTTTC. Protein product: CASSPDTSGANVLTF.

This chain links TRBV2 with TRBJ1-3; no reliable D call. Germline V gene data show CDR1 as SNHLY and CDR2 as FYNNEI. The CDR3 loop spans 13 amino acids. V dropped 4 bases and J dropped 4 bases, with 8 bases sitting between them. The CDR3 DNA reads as TGTGCCAGCAGTGGCGGGAGGGGAAACACCATATATTTT. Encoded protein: CASSGGRGNTIYF.

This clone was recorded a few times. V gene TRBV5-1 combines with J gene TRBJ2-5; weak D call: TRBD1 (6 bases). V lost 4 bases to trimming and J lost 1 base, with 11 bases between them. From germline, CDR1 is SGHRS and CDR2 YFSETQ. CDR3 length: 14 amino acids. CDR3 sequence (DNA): TGCGCCAGCAGCGAAACAGGGTTCCAAGAGACCCAGTACTTC. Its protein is CASSETGFQETQYF.

The CDR3 region is CASSTPWGGTGELFF. The CDR3 DNA follows: TGTGCCAGTAGTACCCCCTGGGGGGGCACCGGGGAGCTGTTTTTT. The chain is built from TRBV19 and TRBJ2-2; 7 nucleotides align to TRBD2. CDR3 length equals 15 residues. With V trimmed by 4 bases and J by 4 bases, 6 bases remained unmatched. The germline gives CDR1 LNHDA, CDR2 SQIVND (reference sequence).

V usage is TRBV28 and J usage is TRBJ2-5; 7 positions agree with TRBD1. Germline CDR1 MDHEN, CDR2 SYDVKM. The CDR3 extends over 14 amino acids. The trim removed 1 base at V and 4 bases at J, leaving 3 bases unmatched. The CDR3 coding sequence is TGTGCCAGCAGTTTATTGGCAGGGGGAGAGACCCAGTACTTC. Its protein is CASSLLAGGETQYF.

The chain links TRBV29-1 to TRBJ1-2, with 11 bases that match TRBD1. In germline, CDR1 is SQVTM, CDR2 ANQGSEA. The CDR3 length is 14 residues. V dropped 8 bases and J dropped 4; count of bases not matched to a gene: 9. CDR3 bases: TGCAGCTCTTCCCCCGGGACAGGGGGCTATGGCTACACCTTC. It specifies CSSSPGTGGYGYTF.

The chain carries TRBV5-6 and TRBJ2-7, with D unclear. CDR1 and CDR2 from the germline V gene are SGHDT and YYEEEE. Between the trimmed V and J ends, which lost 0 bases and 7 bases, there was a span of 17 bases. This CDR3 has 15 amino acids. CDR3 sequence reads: CASSLVGVLGEEQYF. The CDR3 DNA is TGTGCCAGCAGCTTGGTTGGCGTCCTAGGTGAGGAGCAGTACTTC.

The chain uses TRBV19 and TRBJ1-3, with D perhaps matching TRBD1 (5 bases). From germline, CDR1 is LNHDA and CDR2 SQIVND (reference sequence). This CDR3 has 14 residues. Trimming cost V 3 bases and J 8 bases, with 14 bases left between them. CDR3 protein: CASSMPVRGDTIYF. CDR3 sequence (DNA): TGTGCCAGTAGTATGCCCGTGCGGGGGGACACCATATATTTT.

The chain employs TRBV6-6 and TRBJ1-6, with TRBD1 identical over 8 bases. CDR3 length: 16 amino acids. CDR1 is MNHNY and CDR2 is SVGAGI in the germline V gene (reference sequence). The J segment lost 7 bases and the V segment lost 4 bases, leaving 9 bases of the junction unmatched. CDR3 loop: CASSFDRGISNSPLHF. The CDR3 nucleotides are TGTGCCAGCAGTTTTGACAGGGGAATTTCGAATTCACCCCTCCACTTT.

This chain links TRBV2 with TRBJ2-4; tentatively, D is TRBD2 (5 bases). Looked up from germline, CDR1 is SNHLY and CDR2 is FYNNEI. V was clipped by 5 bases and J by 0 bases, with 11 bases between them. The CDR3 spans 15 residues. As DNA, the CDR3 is TGTGCCAGCAGTCGGACTCTTCTAGCCAAAAACATTCAGTACTTC. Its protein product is CASSRTLLAKNIQYF.

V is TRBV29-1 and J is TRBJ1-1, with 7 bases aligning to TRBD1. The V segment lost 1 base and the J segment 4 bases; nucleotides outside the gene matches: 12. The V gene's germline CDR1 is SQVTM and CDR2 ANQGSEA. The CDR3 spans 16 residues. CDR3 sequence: CSVEGWAGGIGTEAFF. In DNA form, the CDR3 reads TGCAGCGTTGAAGGCTGGGCAGGGGGTATCGGCACTGAAGCTTTCTTT.

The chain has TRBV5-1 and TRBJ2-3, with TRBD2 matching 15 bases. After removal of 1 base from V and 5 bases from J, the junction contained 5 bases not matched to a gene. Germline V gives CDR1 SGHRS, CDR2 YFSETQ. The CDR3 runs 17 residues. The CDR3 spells CASSLKPGLAGGDTQYF. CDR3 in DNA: TGCGCCAGCAGCTTGAAACCGGGACTAGCGGGGGGAGATACGCAGTATTTT.

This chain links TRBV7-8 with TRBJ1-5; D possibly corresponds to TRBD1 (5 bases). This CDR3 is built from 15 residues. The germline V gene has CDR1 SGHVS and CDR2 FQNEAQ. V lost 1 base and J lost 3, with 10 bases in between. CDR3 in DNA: TGTGCCAGCAGCTTAGGACAGTTTATCAATCAGCCCCAGCATTTT. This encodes CASSLGQFINQPQHF.

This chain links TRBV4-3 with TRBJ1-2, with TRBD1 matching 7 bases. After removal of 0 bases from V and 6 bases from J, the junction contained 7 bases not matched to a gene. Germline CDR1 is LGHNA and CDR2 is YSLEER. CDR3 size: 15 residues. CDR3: CASSQEDRKIHGYTF. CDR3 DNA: TGCGCCAGCAGCCAAGAGGACAGGAAAATCCATGGCTACACCTTC.

The CDR3 nucleotides read TGCGCCAGCAGCCCTGGACAGGGAAGCCATGCCTACGAGCAGTACTTC. This translates into CASSPGQGSHAYEQYF. The chain joins TRBV5-1 to TRBJ2-7; 8 nucleotides align to TRBD1. This CDR3 region has 16 residues. V dropped 4 bases and J dropped 2; count of bases not matched to a gene: 11. The germline V gene has CDR1 SGHRS and CDR2 YFSETQ.

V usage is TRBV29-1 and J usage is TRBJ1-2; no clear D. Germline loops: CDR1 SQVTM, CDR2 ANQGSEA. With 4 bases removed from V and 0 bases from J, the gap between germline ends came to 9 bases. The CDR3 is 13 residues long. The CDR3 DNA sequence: TGCAGCGTTGTTTCGGAGACTAACTATGGCTACACCTTC. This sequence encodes CSVVSETNYGYTF.

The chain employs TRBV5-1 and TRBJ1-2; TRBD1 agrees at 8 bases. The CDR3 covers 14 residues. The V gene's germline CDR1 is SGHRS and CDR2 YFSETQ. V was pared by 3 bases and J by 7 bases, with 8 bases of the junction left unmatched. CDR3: CASSSTGVLGGYTF. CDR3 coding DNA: TGCGCCAGCAGCTCGACAGGGGTTTTGGGTGGCTACACCTTC.

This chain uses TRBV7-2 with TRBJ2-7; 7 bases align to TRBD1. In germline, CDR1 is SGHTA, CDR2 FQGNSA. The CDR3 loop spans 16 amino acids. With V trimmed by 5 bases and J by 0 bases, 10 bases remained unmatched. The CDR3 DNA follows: TGTGCCAGCAGCCCACGAGGGGGCAGCCGCTCCTACGAGCAGTACTTC. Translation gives CASSPRGGSRSYEQYF.

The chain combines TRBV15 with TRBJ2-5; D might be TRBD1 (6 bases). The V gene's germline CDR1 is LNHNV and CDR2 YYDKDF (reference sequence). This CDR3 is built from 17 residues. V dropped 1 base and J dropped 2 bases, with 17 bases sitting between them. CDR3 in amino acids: CATSRATLPTGQETQYF. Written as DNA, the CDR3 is TGTGCCACCAGCAGAGCCACCTTGCCGACAGGACAAGAGACCCAGTACTTC. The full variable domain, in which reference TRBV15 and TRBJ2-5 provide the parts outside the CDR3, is DAMVIQNPRYQVTQFGKPVTLSCSQTLNHNVMYWYQQKSSQAPKLLFHYYDKDFNNEADTPDNFQSRRPNTSFCFLDIRSPGLGDTAMYLCATSRATLPTGQETQYFGPGTRLLVL.

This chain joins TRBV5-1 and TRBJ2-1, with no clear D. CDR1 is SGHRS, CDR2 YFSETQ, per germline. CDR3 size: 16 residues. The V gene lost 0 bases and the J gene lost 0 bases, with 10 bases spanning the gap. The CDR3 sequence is CASSLDPPYSYNEQFF. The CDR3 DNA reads TGCGCCAGCAGCTTGGATCCCCCCTACTCCTACAATGAGCAGTTCTTC.

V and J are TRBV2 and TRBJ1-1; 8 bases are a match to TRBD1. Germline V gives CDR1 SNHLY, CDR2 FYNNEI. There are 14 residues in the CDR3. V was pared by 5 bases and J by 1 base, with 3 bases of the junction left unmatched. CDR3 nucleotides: TGTGCCAGCAGTATACAGGGGGGGAACACTGAAGCTTTCTTT. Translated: CASSIQGGNTEAFF.

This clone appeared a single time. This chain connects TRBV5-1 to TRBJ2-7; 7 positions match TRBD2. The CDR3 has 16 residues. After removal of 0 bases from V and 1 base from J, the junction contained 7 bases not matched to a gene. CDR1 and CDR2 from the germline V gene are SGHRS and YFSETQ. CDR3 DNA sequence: TGCGCCAGCAGCTTGGCCCCCCAGGGAGGGTCCTACGAGCAGTACTTC. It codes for CASSLAPQGGSYEQYF. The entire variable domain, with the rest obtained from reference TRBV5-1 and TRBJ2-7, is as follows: KAGVTQTPRYLIKTRGQQVTLSCSPISGHRSVSWYQQTPGQGLQFLFEYFSETQRNKGNFPGRFSGRQFSNSRSEMNVSTLELGDSALYLCASSLAPQGGSYEQYFGPGTRLTVT.

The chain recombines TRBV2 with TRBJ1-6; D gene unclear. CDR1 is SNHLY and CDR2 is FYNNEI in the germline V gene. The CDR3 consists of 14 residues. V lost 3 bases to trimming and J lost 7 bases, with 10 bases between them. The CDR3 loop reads CASSESRENSPLHF. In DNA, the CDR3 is TGTGCCAGCAGTGAGTCCCGGGAGAATTCACCCCTCCACTTT.

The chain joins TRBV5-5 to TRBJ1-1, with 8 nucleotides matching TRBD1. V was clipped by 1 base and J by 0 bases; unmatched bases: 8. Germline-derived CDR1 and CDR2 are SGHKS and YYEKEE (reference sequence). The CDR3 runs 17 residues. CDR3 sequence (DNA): TGTGCCAGCAGCTTGTTCACAGGGGGGATATTGAACACTGAAGCTTTCTTT. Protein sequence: CASSLFTGGILNTEAFF.

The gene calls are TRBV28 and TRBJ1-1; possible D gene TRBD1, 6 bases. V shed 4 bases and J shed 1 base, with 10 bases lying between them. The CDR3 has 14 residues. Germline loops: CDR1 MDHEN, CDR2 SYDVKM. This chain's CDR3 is CASSSGHWNTEAFF. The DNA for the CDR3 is TGTGCCAGCAGTTCGGGACACTGGAACACTGAAGCTTTCTTT.

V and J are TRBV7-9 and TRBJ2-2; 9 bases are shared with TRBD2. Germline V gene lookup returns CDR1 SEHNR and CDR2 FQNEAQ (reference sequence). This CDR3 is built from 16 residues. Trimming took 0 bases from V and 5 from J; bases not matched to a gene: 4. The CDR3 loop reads CASSLASGGRTGELFF. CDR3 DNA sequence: TGTGCCAGCAGCTTAGCTAGCGGGGGCCGTACCGGGGAGCTGTTTTTT.